The 31 T cell receptor beta chains in this list originate from one sample, sequenced in a study of T cell responses to AZD1222 COVID-19 vaccine. Sequenced by immunoSEQ multiplex PCR; TCRdb stores in-frame clones only, minus some. Of about 150,000 clones listed, roughly 88% were seen once; the top ten hold less than 2.5%. The starting material was peripheral blood, obtained 28 days after the second AZD1222 dose. The receptors derive from an adult who received the AZD1222 COVID-19 vaccine.

The rearrangement joins TRBV27 to TRBJ1-2; D is unclear. This CDR3 has 15 residues. Per the germline V gene, CDR1 is MNHEY and CDR2 is SMNVEV (reference sequence). With 0 bases removed from V and 1 base from J, the gap between germline ends came to 9 bases. The DNA for the CDR3 is TGTGCCAGCAGTTTATCCAGTACCTTTAACTATGGCTACACCTTC. Translating it yields CASSLSSTFNYGYTF.

J is TRBJ1-1 and V is TRBV2; perhaps TRBD1 as D (5 bases). Germline V gene data show CDR1 as SNHLY and CDR2 as FYNNEI. Trimming cost V 4 bases and J 7 bases, with 7 bases left between them. The length of the CDR3 is 11 residues. Written as DNA, the CDR3 is TGTGCCAGCAGTGTGACAGTTGAAGCTTTCTTT. Translating it yields CASSVTVEAFF.

J is TRBJ1-1 and V is TRBV27, with D perhaps matching TRBD1 (6 bases). The V gene lost 8 bases and the J gene lost 1 base, with 11 bases spanning the gap. CDR3 size: 13 residues. Germline-derived CDR1 and CDR2 are MNHEY and SMNVEV (reference sequence). CDR3 sequence: CASGLQGNTEAFF. The CDR3 region has the DNA TGTGCCAGCGGGTTACAGGGGAACACTGAAGCTTTCTTT.

The chain employs TRBV21-1 and TRBJ2-7; TRBD2, the table's D call, was not compared with the DNA. TRBV21-1 constitutes a pseudogene. The CDR3 is 17 amino acids. The CDR3 nucleotides are TGTGCCAGCAGCTCAAAGGGGGGGACCGTTTATTGCTACGAGCAGTACTTC. Amino acid sequence: CASSSKGGTVYCYEQYF.

This chain uses TRBV9 with TRBJ2-2, with a weak D call TRBD1 (5 bases). Germline lookup yields CDR1 SGDLS and CDR2 YYNGEE. V was shortened by 2 bases and J by 0 bases, with 11 bases between the two germline ends. The CDR3 has 16 amino acids. CDR3 coding DNA: TGTGCCAGCAGCGTGAGACAGAGCGCGAACACCGGGGAGCTGTTTTTT. It is translated as CASSVRQSANTGELFF.

V usage is TRBV6-5 and J usage is TRBJ1-2, with TRBD1 matching over 8 bases. V lost 6 bases and J lost 2; bases outside the gene matches: 8. Germline V gives CDR1 MNHEY, CDR2 SVGAGI. The CDR3 has 15 amino acids. Here the CDR3 DNA reads TGTGCCAGCAGCGCTCCGGACAGGGTCAACTATGGCTACACCTTC. Translation: CASSAPDRVNYGYTF.

The gene calls are TRBV7-9 and TRBJ1-2, with D perhaps matching TRBD1 (5 bases). This CDR3 contains 12 residues. Deletions cut 6 bases from V and 2 bases from J, with 7 bases between. The germline CDR1 and CDR2 sequences are SEHNR and FQNEAQ (reference sequence). The CDR3 nucleotides are TGTGCCAGCAGACGGGGCAACTATGGCTACACCTTC. Its translation: CASRRGNYGYTF. Using reference TRBV7-9 and TRBJ1-2 for the parts outside the CDR3, the full variable domain is DTGVSQNPRHKITKRGQNVTFRCDPISEHNRLYWYRQTLGQGPEFLTYFQNEAQLEKSRLLSDRFSAERPKGSFSTLEIQRTEQGDSAMYLCASRRGNYGYTFGSGTRLTVV.

The chain employs TRBV2 and TRBJ2-2; 8 nucleotides line up with TRBD1. The V gene's germline CDR1 is SNHLY and CDR2 FYNNEI. J lost 6 bases, V lost 5 bases, and 14 bases had no gene match. The CDR3 is 17 amino acids. Here the CDR3 DNA reads TGTGCCAGCAGTCCGATCGGGACAGGAAAGTTGCCCGGGGAGCTGTTTTTT. Encoded protein: CASSPIGTGKLPGELFF.

The rearrangement links TRBV5-1 to TRBJ1-1, with D maybe TRBD1 (6 bases). V lost 2 bases and J lost 1, with 12 bases in between. The CDR3 has 15 residues. Per germline, CDR1 SGHRS and CDR2 YFSETQ. CDR3 sequence reads: CASSFWDTQNTEAFF. In DNA form, the CDR3 reads TGCGCCAGCAGCTTTTGGGACACCCAGAACACTGAAGCTTTCTTT.

DNA for the CDR3: TGTGCCAGCAGCGTAGGACAGGGAGAGACCCAGTACTTC. Translation: CASSVGQGETQYF. This chain joins TRBV9 and TRBJ2-5; 7 positions agree with TRBD1. The CDR3 consists of 13 residues. The germline V gene has CDR1 SGDLS and CDR2 YYNGEE. Trimming took 0 bases from V and 4 from J; bases not matched to a gene: 0.

The rearrangement joins TRBV30 to TRBJ1-1; possibly TRBD1 for D (5 bases). The CDR3 spans 13 residues. Trimming took off 3 bases at V and 3 bases at J, with 11 bases between the two ends. Germline CDR1 reads GTSNPN; CDR2 reads SVGIG (reference sequence). The CDR3 DNA reads as TGTGCCTGGAGATCTGACAGCCACACTGAAGCTTTCTTT. Translation: CAWRSDSHTEAFF.

This chain uses TRBV11-3 with TRBJ1-5, with D unresolved. V lost 5 bases to trimming and J lost 0 bases, with 20 bases between them. Germline CDR1 is SGHNT and CDR2 is YENEEA. The CDR3 totals 18 residues. The CDR3 DNA follows: TGTGCCAGCAGCCCTACCCCCCTAACAGAGTATAGCAATCAGCCCCAGCATTTT. It specifies CASSPTPLTEYSNQPQHF.

This clone showed up just a few times. V and J are TRBV9 and TRBJ2-1; D remains unclear. The V and J ends lost 3 bases and 3 bases respectively, with 10 bases between them. The V gene's germline CDR1 is SGDLS and CDR2 YYNGEE. There are 14 residues in the CDR3. The CDR3 DNA follows: TGTGCCAGCAGCGCCTCCATCGACTACAATGAGCAGTTCTTC. Amino acid sequence: CASSASIDYNEQFF. The whole variable domain, filled in from reference TRBV9 and TRBJ2-1, reads DSGVTQTPKHLITATGQRVTLRCSPRSGDLSVYWYQQSLDQGLQFLIQYYNGEERAKGNILERFSAQQFPDLHSELNLSSLELGDSALYFCASSASIDYNEQFFGPGTRLTVL.

This chain joins TRBV18 and TRBJ1-3; D possibly corresponds to TRBD1 (5 bases). The CDR3 is 15 amino acids. Trimming cost V 3 bases and J 0 bases, with 9 bases left between them. Germline V gene lookup returns CDR1 KGHSH and CDR2 LQKENI. The CDR3 sequence is CASSPAGTSGNTIYF. The CDR3 DNA is TGTGCCAGCTCACCGGCAGGGACCTCTGGAAACACCATATATTTT.

This sequence joins TRBV2 and TRBJ2-3; a weak D match, TRBD2 (6 bases). CDR1 and CDR2 from the germline V gene are SNHLY and FYNNEI. Deletions cut 9 bases from V and 5 bases from J, with 12 bases between. CDR3 length equals 12 residues. CDR3 protein: CASRGDGDTQYF. The CDR3 DNA reads as TGTGCCAGTCGCGGGGATGGAGATACGCAGTATTTT.

The chain employs TRBV2 and TRBJ1-2, with 8 bases aligning to TRBD1. Germline V CDR1 and CDR2: SNHLY, FYNNEI. The CDR3 loop spans 12 amino acids. J was trimmed by 4 bases and V by 9 bases; bases with no gene match: 4. This CDR3 is CARMGQVYGYTF. In nucleotides, the CDR3 is TGTGCCAGGATGGGACAGGTCTATGGCTACACCTTC. Together with reference TRBV2 and TRBJ1-2, the CDR3 gives the full variable domain: EPEVTQTPSHQVTQMGQEVILRCVPISNHLYFYWYRQILGQKVEFLVSFYNNEISEKSEIFDDQFSVERPDGSNFTLKIRSTKLEDSAMYFCARMGQVYGYTFGSGTRLTVV.

The chain links TRBV3-1 (or the pseudogene TRBV3-2) to TRBJ1-2, with D maybe TRBD1 (5 bases). Trimming stripped 0 bases from V and 3 bases from J, with 11 bases between. The germline gives CDR1 LGHDT, CDR2 YNNKEL (reference sequence). This CDR3 is built from 15 residues. CDR3 sequence: CASSQEAGFDYGYTF. CDR3 DNA: TGTGCCAGCAGCCAAGAAGCAGGGTTCGACTATGGCTACACCTTC.

The rearrangement joins TRBV18 to TRBJ2-3; D remains unclear. V lost 4 bases, J lost 1 base, and 12 bases lay in between. The CDR3 consists of 15 residues. CDR1 KGHSH and CDR2 LQKENI come from the germline V gene. CDR3 coding DNA: TGTGCCAGCTCACTTAACCCCCAGGGCACAGATACGCAGTATTTT. It encodes CASSLNPQGTDTQYF.

This sequence joins TRBV6-5 and TRBJ2-2; 9 bases line up with TRBD2. The CDR3 loop spans 16 amino acids. CDR1 is MNHEY, CDR2 SVGAGI, per germline. Trimming cost V 1 base and J 3 bases; bases outside gene matches: 3. The CDR3 DNA follows: TGTGCCAGCAGTTACTTAGCTAGCGGGGACACCGGGGAGCTGTTTTTT. Its protein is CASSYLASGDTGELFF.

The chain recombines TRBV19 with TRBJ1-2; 11 bases are a match to TRBD1. Germline V CDR1 and CDR2: LNHDA, SQIVND (reference sequence). The CDR3 covers 14 residues. V shed 3 bases and J 4 bases; nucleotides not matched to a gene: 1. The CDR3 nucleotides read TGTGCCAGTAGTATGGGACAGGGGGGCTATGGCTACACCTTC. Translation gives CASSMGQGGYGYTF.

The chain employs TRBV11-2 and TRBJ2-5; either TRBD1 or TRBD2 may supply D (7 bases each). The germline CDR1 and CDR2 sequences are SGHAT and FQNNGV. Trimming took 2 bases from V and 5 from J, leaving 12 bases between them. CDR3 size: 14 residues. The CDR3 DNA is TGTGCCAGCAGCTTATGGCAGGGGGGGGAGACCCAGTACTTC. Amino acid sequence: CASSLWQGGETQYF. The full variable domain, with the rest looked up from reference TRBV11-2 and TRBJ2-5, is EAGVAQSPRYKIIEKRQSVAFWCNPISGHATLYWYQQILGQGPKLLIQFQNNGVVDDSQLPKDRFSAERLKGVDSTLKIQPAKLEDSAVYLCASSLWQGGETQYFGPGTRLLVL.

This chain joins TRBV15 and TRBJ2-7; 10 bases map to TRBD2. The ends lost 5 bases at V and 4 bases at J; junction bases unmatched: 5. This CDR3 comprises 14 residues. CDR1 LNHNV and CDR2 YYDKDF come from the germline V gene (reference sequence). As DNA, the CDR3 is TGTGCCACCAGCTGGCAGCGGGGGGGATACGAGCAGTACTTC. Protein product: CATSWQRGGYEQYF.

The CDR3 nucleotides read TGTGCCTGGGGGGCGCGGGGCTCGATTGATAATTCACCCCTCCACTTT. Encoded protein: CAWGARGSIDNSPLHF. This chain joins TRBV30 and TRBJ1-6, with a weak D call TRBD1 (5 bases). V was shortened by 5 bases and J by 5 bases, with 19 bases between the two germline ends. The CDR3 is made up of 16 amino acids. Germline loops: CDR1 GTSNPN, CDR2 SVGIG (reference sequence).

The CDR3 here is CASRRSGGTEAFF. CDR3 nucleotides: TGTGCCAGCAGAAGATCAGGGGGCACTGAAGCTTTCTTT. J is TRBJ1-1 and V is TRBV6-5, with 7 bases identical to TRBD1. V dropped 6 bases and J dropped 4; count of bases not matched to a gene: 5. This CDR3 contains 13 residues. Germline V gene data show CDR1 as MNHEY and CDR2 as SVGAGI.

The gene calls are TRBV3-1 (or the pseudogene TRBV3-2) and TRBJ2-1; D possibly corresponds to TRBD2 (5 bases). The CDR3 has 17 amino acids. Germline V gene lookup returns CDR1 LGHDT and CDR2 YNNKEL (reference sequence). Trimming took off 1 base at V and 4 bases at J, with 17 bases between the two ends. The CDR3 protein is CASSQVLGAAYYNEQFF. The CDR3 nucleotides are TGTGCCAGCAGCCAAGTCCTAGGAGCGGCCTATTACAATGAGCAGTTCTTC.

The gene calls are TRBV3-1 (or the pseudogene TRBV3-2) and TRBJ1-6; D uncertain. Per the germline V gene, CDR1 is LGHDT and CDR2 is YNNKEL (reference sequence). The ends were cut back, 0 bases at V and 8 bases at J, with 14 bases in the middle. The CDR3 consists of 16 residues. Here the CDR3 DNA reads TGTGCCAGCAGCCAAGAGAAGGGCCTAAACCATTCACCCCTCCACTTT. Translated, it gives CASSQEKGLNHSPLHF.

This chain joins TRBV19 and TRBJ2-7; 8 bases agree with TRBD1. V was pared by 5 bases and J by 2 bases, with 8 bases of the junction left unmatched. This CDR3 comprises 15 residues. Germline V gives CDR1 LNHDA, CDR2 SQIVND (reference sequence). As DNA, the CDR3 is TGTGCCAGTAGTTACCGGACAGGGCGAGCCTACGAGCAGTACTTC. It yields the protein CASSYRTGRAYEQYF. The full variable domain, rest sourced from reference TRBV19 and TRBJ2-7, is DGGITQSPKYLFRKEGQNVTLSCEQNLNHDAMYWYRQDPGQGLRLIYYSQIVNDFQKGDIAEGYSVSREKKESFPLTVTSAQKNPTAFYLCASSYRTGRAYEQYFGPGTRLTVT.

The CDR3 nucleotides are TGTGCCAGCAGCGCTACAGGGGGCTTAGAGACCCAGTACTTC. Encoded protein: CASSATGGLETQYF. The chain links TRBV11-2 to TRBJ2-5; TRBD1 agrees at 9 bases. Looked up from germline, CDR1 is SGHAT and CDR2 is FQNNGV. The CDR3 has 14 residues. V lost 5 bases, J lost 4 bases, and 5 bases stayed unmatched.

This clone was seen a single time. The V call is TRBV7-8, the J call TRBJ2-7; 9 bases line up with TRBD2. This CDR3 spans 12 amino acids. Trimming took 6 bases from V and 6 from J; bases not matched to a gene: 3. Germline V gene sequence: CDR1 SGHVS, CDR2 FQNEAQ. CDR3 amino acids: CASRREGTEQYF. CDR3 coding DNA: TGTGCCAGCAGGCGGGAGGGAACCGAGCAGTACTTC.

The J gene is TRBJ2-2, the V gene TRBV2, with a tentative D call TRBD2 (6 bases). This CDR3 region has 15 residues. CDR1 is SNHLY, CDR2 FYNNEI, per germline. V was clipped by 4 bases and J by 7 bases, with 16 bases between them. The chain's CDR3 is CASSGRRSGDGELFF. CDR3 DNA sequence: TGTGCCAGCAGTGGACGTAGGTCGGGAGACGGGGAGCTGTTTTTT.

This chain joins TRBV7-9 and TRBJ1-1; TRBD1 aligns across 7 bases. Germline CDR1 reads SEHNR; CDR2 reads FQNEAQ (reference sequence). The trim removed 4 bases at V and 7 bases at J, leaving 6 bases unmatched. This CDR3 is built from 13 residues. As DNA, the CDR3 is TGTGCCAGCAGCTCCCAGGGGGGGATTGAAGCTTTCTTT. Protein sequence: CASSSQGGIEAFF.